The rows below give T cell receptor beta chains drawn from one sample of a study of blood T cell repertoires in COVID-19. Assay: immunoSEQ multiplex PCR; the TCRdb copy retains only in-frame clones and omits some. Among roughly 200,000 clones listed, more than 70% were seen once. The sequenced sample consisted of peripheral blood. Receptors were obtained from a woman aged 60-70 years with acute or convalescent COVID-19. The CDR3 runs from the conserved cysteine through the conserved F or W. A D gene is named only where the DNA matches it firmly. A row's size may be missing; if present it is once, few, many or a size class.

D gene	V gene	clone size	J gene	CDR3 protein	CDR3 DNA
.	TRBV18	.	TRBJ2-2	CASSPNGGTNTGELFF	TGTGCCAGCTCACCCAACGGGGGTACGAACACCGGGGAGCTGTTTTTT
.	TRBV19	once	TRBJ1-1	CASWLRGSTEAFF	TGTGCCAGTTGGCTCAGGGGAAGTACTGAAGCTTTCTTT
.	TRBV7-8	.	TRBJ1-1	CASSLGGWDEAFF	TGTGCCAGCAGCTTGGGGGGATGGGATGAAGCTTTCTTT
.	TRBV4-1	.	TRBJ1-2	CASSQSGAYGYTF	TGCGCCAGCAGCCAATCAGGTGCCTATGGCTACACCTTC
.	TRBV9	.	TRBJ1-1	CASSVDEGWTEAFF	TGTGCCAGCAGCGTAGATGAGGGATGGACTGAAGCTTTCTTT
TRBD1	TRBV29-1	.	TRBJ1-2	CSVASWDSYGYTF	TGCAGCGTTGCATCCTGGGACAGCTATGGCTACACCTTC
.	TRBV6-5	.	TRBJ1-5	CASREIMIEPQHF	TGTGCCAGCAGGGAGATCATGATAGAGCCCCAGCATTTT
TRBD2	TRBV3-1/TRBV3-2	.	TRBJ2-5	CASSQDPAGGLSGTQYF	TGTGCCAGCAGCCAAGACCCAGCGGGAGGCCTCTCTGGGACCCAGTACTTC
.	TRBV7-8	.	TRBJ1-5	CASSLGEGQPQHF	TGTGCCAGCAGCTTAGGTGAGGGACAGCCCCAGCATTTT
TRBD1	TRBV28	.	TRBJ1-2	CASRIGQGRGYTF	TGTGCCAGCAGGATTGGACAGGGACGCGGCTACACCTTC
TRBD2	TRBV7-8	.	TRBJ2-7	CASSPKIAGTTYEQYF	TGTGCCAGCAGCCCCAAAATAGCGGGTACCACTTACGAGCAGTACTTC
.	TRBV4-1	.	TRBJ1-6	CASSHTRGSPLHF	TGCGCCAGCAGCCATACAAGGGGATCACCCCTCCACTTT
TRBD1	TRBV29-1	.	TRBJ1-2	CSAGTATVNGYTF	TGCAGCGCCGGGACAGCGACAGTAAATGGCTACACCTTC
.	TRBV6-1	.	TRBJ2-3	CASSDGTDTQYF	TGTGCCAGCAGTGACGGCACAGATACGCAGTATTTT
TRBD2	TRBV7-8	.	TRBJ2-7	CASSLRSLAGGQYF	TGTGCCAGCAGCTTACGATCCCTAGCGGGAGGGCAGTACTTC
.	TRBV2	.	TRBJ1-6	CASSEVGQPQGSPLHF	TGTGCCAGCAGTGAAGTGGGGCAGCCCCAGGGGTCACCCCTCCACTTT
.	TRBV11-3	.	TRBJ1-2	CASSLALEGGNYGYTF	TGTGCCAGCAGCTTAGCCTTGGAGGGGGGGAACTATGGCTACACCTTC
.	TRBV12-3/TRBV12-4	.	TRBJ2-1	CASSIERPKFF	TGTGCCAGCAGCATCGAGCGACCCAAGTTCTTC
.	TRBV3-1/TRBV3-2	few	TRBJ1-1	CASSQQVNTEAFF	TGTGCCAGCAGCCAACAGGTGAACACTGAAGCTTTCTTT
TRBD1	TRBV28	once	TRBJ2-2	CASSWGQVRGELFF	TGTGCCAGCAGCTGGGGACAGGTTCGCGGGGAGCTGTTTTTT
TRBD1	TRBV9	few	TRBJ2-1	CASSQRQGFDEQFF	TGTGCCAGCAGCCAAAGACAGGGATTTGATGAGCAGTTCTTC
.	TRBV30	.	TRBJ1-2	CAWSFEGGYTF	TGTGCCTGGAGCTTTGAGGGTGGCTACACCTTC
TRBD1	TRBV19	.	TRBJ2-5	CASRPGTAPKETQYF	TGTGCCAGTCGCCCGGGGACAGCTCCTAAGGAGACCCAGTACTTC
TRBD1	TRBV15	.	TRBJ1-5	CATSSFTGGIYQPQHF	TGTGCCACCAGCAGTTTTACAGGGGGAATCTATCAGCCCCAGCATTTT
TRBD1	TRBV5-1	once	TRBJ1-2	CASSSRDRGEGEYGYTF	TGCGCCAGCAGCTCCCGGGACAGGGGGGAGGGGGAATATGGCTACACCTTC
.	TRBV5-1	once	TRBJ1-5	CASSLGAGENQPQHF	TGCGCCAGCAGCTTGGGAGCAGGGGAGAATCAGCCCCAGCATTTT
.	TRBV3-1/TRBV3-2	.	TRBJ2-2	CASSQGVMAGELFF	TGTGCCAGCAGCCAAGGCGTTATGGCCGGGGAGCTGTTTTTT
.	TRBV3-1/TRBV3-2	.	TRBJ1-2	CASSQAGDYGYTF	TGTGCCAGCAGCCAAGCCGGGGACTATGGCTACACCTTC
.	TRBV2	few	TRBJ1-6	CASSVQAYNSPLHF	TGTGCCAGCAGTGTCCAGGCTTATAATTCACCCCTCCACTTT
.	TRBV18	.	TRBJ1-1	CASSSLVGANTEAFF	TGTGCCAGCTCCAGCTTGGTTGGGGCGAACACTGAAGCTTTCTTT
TRBD2	TRBV3-1/TRBV3-2	.	TRBJ2-5	CASSHSGAEETQYF	TGTGCCAGCAGCCATAGCGGGGCTGAAGAGACCCAGTACTTC
TRBD1	TRBV5-5	.	TRBJ1-2	CASSGQALYGYTF	TGTGCCAGCAGTGGACAGGCGCTTTATGGCTACACCTTC
.	TRBV30	.	TRBJ1-2	CAWSTTGDYGYTF	TGTGCCTGGAGTACTACGGGGGACTATGGCTACACCTTC